The 9 T cell receptor beta chains below were found in one sample sequenced in a study of neoadjuvant anti-PD-1 for oral cavity cancer. Time point specified: after neoadjuvant nivolumab, at surgical resection. Data came from immunoSEQ multiplex PCR; TCRdb stores just in-frame clones and leaves some out. The data contain 13,000 to 15,000 clones, around 70% of them singletons. The sequencing used PBMCs, collected after nivolumab (anti-PD-1) treatment. The receptor source for this set is a person aged 35-79 years with oral cavity squamous cell carcinoma.

The genes are TRBV6-5 and TRBJ1-4, with TRBD1 matching over 7 bases. Germline trimming cut 0 bases from V and 7 bases from J; bases unmatched to any gene: 8. Germline CDR1 MNHEY, CDR2 SVGAGI. This CDR3 region has 16 residues. The DNA for the CDR3 is TGTGCCAGCAGTTACTCGATAGGGGGCGTCACTGAAAAACTGTTTTTT. Encoded protein: CASSYSIGGVTEKLFF.

This clone came up a few times. The chain couples TRBV11-2 to TRBJ2-1; TRBD2 aligns across 9 bases. The CDR3 consists of 15 residues. Germline V gene sequence: CDR1 SGHAT, CDR2 FQNNGV. Trimming removed 2 bases from V and 7 bases from J; junction bases left unmatched: 6. The CDR3 region is CASSLLAGGANEQFF. CDR3 nucleotides: TGTGCCAGCAGCTTATTGGCGGGAGGGGCTAATGAGCAGTTCTTC.

This chain uses TRBV5-5 with TRBJ1-2, with unresolved D. V was pared by 2 bases and J by 5 bases, with 13 bases between. Germline lookup yields CDR1 SGHKS and CDR2 YYEKEE (reference sequence). This CDR3 region has 14 residues. Written as DNA, the CDR3 is TGTGCCAGCAGCTTTGACATCCCGGCGTATGGCTACACCTTC. This encodes CASSFDIPAYGYTF. The complete variable domain, with remaining parts taken from reference TRBV5-5 and TRBJ1-2, reads DAGVTQSPTHLIKTRGQQVTLRCSPISGHKSVSWYQQVLGQGPQFIFQYYEKEERGRGNFPDRFSARQFPNYSSELNVNALLLGDSALYLCASSFDIPAYGYTFGSGTRLTVV.

The chain has TRBV6-6 and TRBJ2-7; D possibly corresponds to TRBD1 (6 bases). The CDR3 runs 14 residues. Germline V gene data show CDR1 as MNHNY and CDR2 as SVGAGI (reference sequence). The ends were cut back, 5 bases at V and 0 bases at J, with 11 bases in the middle. The CDR3 DNA reads TGTGCCAGCAGTCTCCAGGGGCACTCCTACGAGCAGTACTTC. It is translated as CASSLQGHSYEQYF.

The rearrangement joins TRBV6-1 to TRBJ2-3, with 7 nucleotides matching TRBD2. Germline CDR1 and CDR2: MNHNS and SASEGT. With V trimmed by 6 bases and J by 6 bases, 9 bases remained unmatched. This CDR3 region has 14 residues. CDR3 DNA sequence: TGTGCCAGCAGCAAGCGGGAAAGGGTTGATACGCAGTATTTT. Protein: CASSKRERVDTQYF.

This clone appeared a single time. This chain joins TRBV5-1 and TRBJ2-7; either TRBD1 or TRBD2 may fit D (7 bases each). Germline V gene lookup returns CDR1 SGHRS and CDR2 YFSETQ. The CDR3 extends over 14 amino acids. Trimming cost V 5 bases and J 3 bases, with 15 bases left between them. The CDR3 DNA is TGCGCCAGCAGAGAGCGGGACAGCCTCTACGAGCAGTACTTC. Translating it yields CASRERDSLYEQYF.

The V call is TRBV10-3, the J call TRBJ2-1; 7 nucleotides line up with TRBD1. Germline assignment: CDR1 ENHRY and CDR2 SYGVKD. The CDR3 sequence is 15 residues long. The ends lost 5 bases at V and 0 bases at J; junction bases unmatched: 4. CDR3 in amino acids: CAISFDRVSYNEQFF. CDR3 bases: TGTGCCATCAGTTTCGACAGGGTCTCCTACAATGAGCAGTTCTTC.

This clone was recorded a few times. The chain joins TRBV15 to TRBJ1-1; the D gene is possibly TRBD1 (5 bases). There are 12 residues in the CDR3. The germline V gene has CDR1 LNHNV and CDR2 YYDKDF (reference sequence). V dropped 3 bases and J dropped 5 bases, with 7 bases sitting between them. The CDR3 DNA follows: TGTGCCACCAGCAGGGAGGGGACTGAAGCTTTCTTT. Translated: CATSREGTEAFF.

The V call is TRBV27, the J call TRBJ1-2; D may be TRBD1 (5 bases). The CDR3 runs to 13 residues. The ends were cut back, 5 bases at V and 4 bases at J, with 11 bases in the middle. Germline-derived CDR1 and CDR2 are MNHEY and SMNVEV (reference sequence). The CDR3 nucleotides are TGTGCCAGCAGTCCCAGACAGCTCTATGGCTACACCTTC. It translates to CASSPRQLYGYTF.